This T cell receptor beta chain is from a study of shared clonotypes between healthy human individuals. The germline gives CDR1 SGDLS, CDR2 YYNGEE. The germline V and J ends were trimmed by 4 bases and 2 bases, with 15 bases remaining between them. The CDR3 sequence is 15 residues long. A remark on this clone: Antigen specificity is unknown.

The method was immunoSEQ multiplex PCR; TCRdb's version includes in-frame clones alone and lacks a portion of them. Of roughly 810,000 clones listed, 95% to 97% were seen once; the top ten hold about 0.25%. CD45RO-negative, CCR7-selected cells formed the naive CD8 fraction, which excluded terminally differentiated effector memory CD45RA+ cells. Only Caucasian adults living in Nashville, Tennessee served as donors. Overall study results and limits: The study generally estimated greater richness for naive than memory subsets. Sorted-subset samples were not fully sequenced, rarefaction indicated.

Source material: naive CD8+ T cells sorted from blood. V and J are TRBV9 and TRBJ2-5; D might be TRBD2 (6 bases). This clonotype was obtained from a man under 40 in good health. This CDR3 is CASSPTPSVQETQYF. The CDR3 region has the DNA TGTGCCAGCAGCCCCACGCCTAGCGTTCAAGAGACCCAGTACTTC.